The next 10 T cell receptor beta chains were all read from a single sample in a study of technical replicates of blood from a handful of donors. Assay: immunoSEQ multiplex PCR; the TCRdb copy retains only in-frame clones and omits some. This table has some 77,000 clones, more than 85% appearing once. The sequencing input was T cells isolated from PBMCs. The receptors were sampled from a human donor in good health.

V gene TRBV4-2 combines with J gene TRBJ2-7; possibly TRBD1 for D (6 bases). CDR3 length: 15 residues. Trimming left V 3 bases short and J 3 bases short, with 15 bases between. Germline CDR1 reads LGHNA; CDR2 reads YNFKEQ. CDR3 region: CASSQGTPGIYEQYF. CDR3 sequence (DNA): TGTGCCAGCAGCCAGGGGACACCGGGGATCTACGAGCAGTACTTC.

This rearrangement joins TRBV5-6 to TRBJ1-5; no firm D call. This CDR3 region has 15 residues. V lost 1 base, J lost 2 bases, and 10 bases lay in between. CDR1 and CDR2 from the germline V gene are SGHDT and YYEEEE. CDR3 nucleotide sequence: TGTGCCAGCAGCTTGTTCGGGATGGGCAATCAGCCCCAGCATTTT. Its translation: CASSLFGMGNQPQHF.

The chain recombines TRBV7-2 with TRBJ2-2; TRBD1 matches 7 bases. Germline-derived CDR1 and CDR2 are SGHTA and FQGNSA. V trimming: 5 bases; J trimming: 4 bases; junction bases outside the gene matches: 7. The CDR3 contains 15 residues. CDR3 residues: CASSPVTGTTGELFF. The CDR3 nucleotides read TGTGCCAGCAGCCCCGTGACAGGGACCACCGGGGAGCTGTTTTTT. The full variable domain, with the rest looked up from reference TRBV7-2 and TRBJ2-2, is GAGVSQSPSNKVTEKGKDVELRCDPISGHTALYWYRQSLGQGLEFLIYFQGNSAPDKSGLPSDRFSAERTGGSVSTLTIQRTQQEDSAVYLCASSPVTGTTGELFFGEGSRLTVL.

This chain uses TRBV2 with TRBJ2-7, with 10 bases identical to TRBD2. Germline CDR1 SNHLY, CDR2 FYNNEI. The CDR3 totals 17 residues. J was trimmed by 3 bases and V by 3 bases; bases with no gene match: 11. Here the CDR3 DNA reads TGTGCCAGCAGTGATGATTTGCAGCGGGAGGGATACTACGAGCAGTACTTC. Its protein is CASSDDLQREGYYEQYF.

The chain uses TRBV28 and TRBJ2-7, with 8 bases aligning to TRBD1. Germline values: CDR1 MDHEN, CDR2 SYDVKM. This CDR3 is built from 14 residues. The V segment lost 7 bases and the J segment 5 bases; nucleotides outside the gene matches: 10. The CDR3 here is CASTQDREIHEQYF. In nucleotides, the CDR3 is TGTGCCAGCACTCAGGACAGGGAAATCCACGAGCAGTACTTC.

This sequence joins TRBV10-3 and TRBJ2-7; no firm D call. Germline CDR1 reads ENHRY; CDR2 reads SYGVKD. V was pared by 6 bases and J by 2 bases, with 17 bases between. The CDR3 totals 15 residues. CDR3 nucleotides: TGTGCCATCAGCGACTTCGACGGAACTCCCTACGAGCAGTACTTC. It codes for CAISDFDGTPYEQYF.

This clone was recorded only once. CDR3 protein: CASSGQGQGYEQYF. In DNA, the CDR3 is TGTGCCAGCAGCGGACAGGGGCAAGGCTACGAGCAGTACTTC. The chain employs TRBV9 and TRBJ2-7; 8 nucleotides match TRBD1. The V gene end was trimmed by 3 bases and the J gene end by 3 bases; junction bases not matched to a gene: 5. Germline lookup yields CDR1 SGDLS and CDR2 YYNGEE. The CDR3 has 14 amino acids.

This clone was seen a single time. The chain is built from TRBV29-1 and TRBJ2-3; D might be TRBD2 (5 bases). V gave up 0 bases and J gave up 4 bases, with 14 bases separating them. Germline V CDR1 and CDR2: SQVTM, ANQGSEA. The CDR3 totals 15 residues. Here the CDR3 reads CSVEDRGTGPDTQYF. CDR3 DNA sequence: TGCAGCGTTGAAGATCGGGGAACCGGTCCAGATACGCAGTATTTT.

CDR3 coding DNA: TGTGCCAGCAGCCGACAGGTTGGGCACTATGGCTACACCTTC. Its protein is CASSRQVGHYGYTF. V usage is TRBV6-5 and J usage is TRBJ1-2, with D possibly TRBD1 on 6 matching bases. Germline V lookup: CDR1 MNHEY, CDR2 SVGAGI. The CDR3 is 14 residues long. V was shortened by 6 bases and J by 3 bases, with 14 bases between the two germline ends.

V usage is TRBV19 and J usage is TRBJ1-5; 7 nucleotides line up with TRBD1. The CDR3 totals 14 residues. Germline V gives CDR1 LNHDA, CDR2 SQIVND (reference sequence). V gave up 7 bases and J gave up 7 bases; unmatched junction bases: 10. The CDR3 loop reads CASTPVGQAQPQHF. The DNA for the CDR3 is TGTGCCAGTACCCCCGTAGGACAGGCCCAGCCCCAGCATTTT.